This T cell receptor beta chain originates from a study of cytomegalovirus exposure and HLA in healthy donors. Across the whole study: An earlier analysis identified some 110 million unique TCR beta sequences in 170 million or so T cells. Findings and limits, study-wide: Highly shared variants forming one cluster were likely a sequencing artifact. Most TCR beta V segments were productive about 87% or about 30% of the time in an earlier analysis. Some public TCRs appeared in many individuals, while most sequences were rare.

The CDR3 is 15 residues long. V dropped 7 bases and J dropped 3 bases, with 16 bases sitting between them. Germline assignment: CDR1 MDHEN and CDR2 SYDVKM. PCR employed 60 Vbeta and 13 Jbeta primers. TCRdb's table, derived via immunoSEQ multiplex PCR, lists solely in-frame clones and lacks some. The sample contains 120,000 or so clones, about four fifths of which appear only once. As concerns this clone: The antigen is unknown.

V usage is TRBV28 and J usage is TRBJ1-3; D ambiguous. The sequencing input was PBMCs. This clonotype was sampled from a human donor in good health. CDR3 DNA: TGTGCCAGCAATCCTGTCGAGGGAAATGGAAACACCATATATTTT. It yields the protein CASNPVEGNGNTIYF.